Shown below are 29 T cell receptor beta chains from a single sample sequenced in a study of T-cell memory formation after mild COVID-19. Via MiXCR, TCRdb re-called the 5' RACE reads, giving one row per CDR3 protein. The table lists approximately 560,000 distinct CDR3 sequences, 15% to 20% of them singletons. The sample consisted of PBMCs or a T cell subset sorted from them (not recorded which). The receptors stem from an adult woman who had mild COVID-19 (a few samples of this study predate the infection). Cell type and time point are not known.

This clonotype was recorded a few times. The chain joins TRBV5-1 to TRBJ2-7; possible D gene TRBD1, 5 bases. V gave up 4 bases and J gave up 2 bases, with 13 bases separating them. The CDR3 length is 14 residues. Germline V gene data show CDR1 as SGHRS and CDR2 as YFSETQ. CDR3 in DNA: TGCGCCAGCAGCCGTCAGGGTGGGACCTACGAGCAGTACTTC. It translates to CASSRQGGTYEQYF.

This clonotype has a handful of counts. CDR3 nucleotide sequence: TGTGCCAGCAGCCAGTGGACGGGGAGCTCCTATAATTCACCCCTCCACTTT. Translated: CASSQWTGSSYNSPLHF. V gene TRBV14 combines with J gene TRBJ1-6; D remains unclear. This CDR3 has 17 amino acids. V gave up 3 bases and J gave up 0 bases, with 12 bases separating them. CDR1 is SGHDN, CDR2 FVKESK, per germline.

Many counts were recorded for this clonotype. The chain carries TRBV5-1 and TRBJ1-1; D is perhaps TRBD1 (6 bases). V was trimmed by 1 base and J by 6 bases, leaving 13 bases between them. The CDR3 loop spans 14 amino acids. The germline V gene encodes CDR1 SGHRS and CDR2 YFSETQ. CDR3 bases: TGCGCCAGCAGCTTGATGGCAGGGGAGGCTGAAGCTTTCTTT. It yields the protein CASSLMAGEAEAFF.

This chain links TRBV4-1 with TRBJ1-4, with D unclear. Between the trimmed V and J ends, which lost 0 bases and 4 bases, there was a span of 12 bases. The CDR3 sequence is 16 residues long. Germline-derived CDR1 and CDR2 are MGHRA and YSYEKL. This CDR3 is CASSQDLSGFNEKLFF. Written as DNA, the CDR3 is TGCGCCAGCAGCCAAGATCTGTCCGGGTTTAATGAAAAACTGTTTTTT.

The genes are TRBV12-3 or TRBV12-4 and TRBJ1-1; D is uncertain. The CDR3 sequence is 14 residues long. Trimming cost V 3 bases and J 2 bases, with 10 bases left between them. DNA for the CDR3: TGTGCCAGCAGTTTTTCAACAGCAAACACTGAAGCTTTCTTT. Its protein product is CASSFSTANTEAFF.

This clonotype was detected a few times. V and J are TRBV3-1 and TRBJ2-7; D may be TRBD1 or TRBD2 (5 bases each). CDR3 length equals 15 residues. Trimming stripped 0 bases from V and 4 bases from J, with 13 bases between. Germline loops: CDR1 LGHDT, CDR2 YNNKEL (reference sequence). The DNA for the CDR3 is TGTGCCAGCAGCCAAGATCCGGGGCGCGTATACGAGCAGTACTTC. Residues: CASSQDPGRVYEQYF.

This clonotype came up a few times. The CDR3 protein is CSARVALAVTDTQYF. The DNA of the CDR3 is TGCAGTGCTAGAGTGGCGTTAGCGGTCACAGATACGCAGTATTTT. The chain is built from TRBV20-1 and TRBJ2-3, with a tentative D call TRBD2 (6 bases). V lost 1 base to trimming and J lost 2 bases, with 13 bases between them. Germline lookup yields CDR1 DFQATT and CDR2 SNEGSKA (reference sequence). CDR3 length: 15 residues.

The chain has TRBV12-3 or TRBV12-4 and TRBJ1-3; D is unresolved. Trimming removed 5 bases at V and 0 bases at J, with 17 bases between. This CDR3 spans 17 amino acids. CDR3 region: CASSLRRGISSGNTIYF. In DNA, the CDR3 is TGTGCCAGCAGTCTTCGACGAGGGATAAGCTCTGGAAACACCATATATTTT.

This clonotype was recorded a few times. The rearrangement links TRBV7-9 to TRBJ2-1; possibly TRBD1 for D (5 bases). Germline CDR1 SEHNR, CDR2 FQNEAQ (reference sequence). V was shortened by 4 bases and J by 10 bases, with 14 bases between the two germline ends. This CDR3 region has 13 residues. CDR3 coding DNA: TGTGCCAGCAGCTCGCCTGGGGCGGTGGAGCAGTTCTTC. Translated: CASSSPGAVEQFF.

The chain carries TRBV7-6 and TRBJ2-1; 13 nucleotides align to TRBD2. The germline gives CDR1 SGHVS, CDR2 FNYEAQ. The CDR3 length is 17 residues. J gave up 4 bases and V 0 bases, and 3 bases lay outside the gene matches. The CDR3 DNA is TGTGCCAGCAGCTTAGCGTTGGGACTAGCGGGGTACAATGAGCAGTTCTTC. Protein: CASSLALGLAGYNEQFF.

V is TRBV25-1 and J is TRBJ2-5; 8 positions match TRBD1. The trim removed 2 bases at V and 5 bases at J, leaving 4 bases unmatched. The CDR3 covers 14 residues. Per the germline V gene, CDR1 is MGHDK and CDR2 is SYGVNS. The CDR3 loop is CASSEQGARETQYF. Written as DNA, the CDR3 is TGTGCCAGCAGTGAACAGGGGGCAAGGGAGACCCAGTACTTC.

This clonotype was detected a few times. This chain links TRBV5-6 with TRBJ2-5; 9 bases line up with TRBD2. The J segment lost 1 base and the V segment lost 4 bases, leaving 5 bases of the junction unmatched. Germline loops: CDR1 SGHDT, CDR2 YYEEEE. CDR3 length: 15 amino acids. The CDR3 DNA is TGTGCCAGCAGCGTAGCGGGGGAGTTCCAAGAGACCCAGTACTTC. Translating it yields CASSVAGEFQETQYF.

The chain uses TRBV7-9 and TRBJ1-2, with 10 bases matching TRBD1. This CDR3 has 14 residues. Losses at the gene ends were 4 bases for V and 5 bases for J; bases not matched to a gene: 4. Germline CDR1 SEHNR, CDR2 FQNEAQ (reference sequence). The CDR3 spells CASSSTGGLYGYTF. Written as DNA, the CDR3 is TGTGCCAGCAGCTCGACAGGGGGCTTATATGGCTACACCTTC.

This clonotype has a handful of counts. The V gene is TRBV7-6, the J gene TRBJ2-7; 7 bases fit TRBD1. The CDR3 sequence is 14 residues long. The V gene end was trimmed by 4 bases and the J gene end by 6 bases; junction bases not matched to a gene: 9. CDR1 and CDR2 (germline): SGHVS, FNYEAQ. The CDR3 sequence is CASSSETGLAEQYF. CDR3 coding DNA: TGTGCCAGCAGCTCGGAGACAGGGCTGGCCGAGCAGTACTTC. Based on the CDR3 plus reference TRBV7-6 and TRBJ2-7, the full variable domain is GAGVSQSPRYKVTKRGQDVALRCDPISGHVSLYWYRQALGQGPEFLTYFNYEAQQDKSGLPNDRFSAERPEGSISTLTIQRTEQRDSAMYRCASSSETGLAEQYFGPGTRLTVT.

The CDR3 sequence is CASSSAGELFF. The CDR3 nucleotides are TGTGCCAGCAGTTCGGCAGGGGAGCTGTTTTTT. The rearrangement uses TRBV27 and TRBJ2-2; no reliable D call. Trimming shortened V by 4 bases and J by 8 bases, and 5 bases separated the two germline ends. The CDR3 consists of 11 residues. Germline V gene data show CDR1 as MNHEY and CDR2 as SMNVEV (reference sequence).

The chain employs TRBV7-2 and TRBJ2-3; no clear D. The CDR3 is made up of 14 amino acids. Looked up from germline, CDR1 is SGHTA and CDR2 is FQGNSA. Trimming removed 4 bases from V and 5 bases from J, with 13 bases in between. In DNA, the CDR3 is TGTGCCAGCAGCTCGCCGGGCACGGGAGATACGCAGTATTTT. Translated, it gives CASSSPGTGDTQYF.

DNA for the CDR3: TGTGCCAGCAGTACCCTACGGACAGCGAGGGGCCTGTACACCTTC. This translates into CASSTLRTARGLYTF. The gene calls are TRBV6-2 or TRBV6-3 and TRBJ1-2; tentative D call: TRBD1 (6 bases). This CDR3 has 15 amino acids. V was clipped by 5 bases and J by 11 bases, with 24 bases between them. Germline loops: CDR1 MNHEY, CDR2 SVGEGT.

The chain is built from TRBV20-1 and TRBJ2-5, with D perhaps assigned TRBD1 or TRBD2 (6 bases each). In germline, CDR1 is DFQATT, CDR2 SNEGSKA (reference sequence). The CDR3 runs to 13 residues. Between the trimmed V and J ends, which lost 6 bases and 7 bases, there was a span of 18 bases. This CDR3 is CSAQKGGPLTQYF. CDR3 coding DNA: TGCAGTGCCCAAAAGGGGGGCCCGTTGACCCAGTACTTC.

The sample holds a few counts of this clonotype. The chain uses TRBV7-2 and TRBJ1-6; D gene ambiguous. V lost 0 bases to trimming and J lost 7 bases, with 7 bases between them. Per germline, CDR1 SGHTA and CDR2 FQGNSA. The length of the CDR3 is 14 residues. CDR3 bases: TGTGCCAGCAGCTTAGCGGCCAGAAATTCACCCCTCCACTTT. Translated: CASSLAARNSPLHF.

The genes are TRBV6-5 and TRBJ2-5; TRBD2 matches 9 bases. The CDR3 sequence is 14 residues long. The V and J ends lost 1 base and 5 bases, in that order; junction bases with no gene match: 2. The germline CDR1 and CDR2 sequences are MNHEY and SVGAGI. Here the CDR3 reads CASSYYAGGETQYF. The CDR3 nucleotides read TGTGCCAGCAGTTACTACGCGGGGGGGGAGACCCAGTACTTC.

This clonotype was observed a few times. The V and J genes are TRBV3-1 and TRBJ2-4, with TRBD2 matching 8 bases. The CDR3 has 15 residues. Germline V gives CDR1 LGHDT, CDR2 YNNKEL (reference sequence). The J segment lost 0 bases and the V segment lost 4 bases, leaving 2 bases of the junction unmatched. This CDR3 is CASSPGGVAKNIQYF. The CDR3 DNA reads TGTGCCAGCAGCCCCGGGGGGGTAGCCAAAAACATTCAGTACTTC.

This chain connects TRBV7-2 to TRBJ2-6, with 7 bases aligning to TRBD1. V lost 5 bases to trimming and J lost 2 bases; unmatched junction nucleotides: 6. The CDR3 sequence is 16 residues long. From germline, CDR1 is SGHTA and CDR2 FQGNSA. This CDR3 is CASSLQGTAGANVLTF. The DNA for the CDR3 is TGTGCCAGCAGCCTACAGGGGACAGCTGGGGCCAACGTCCTGACTTTC.

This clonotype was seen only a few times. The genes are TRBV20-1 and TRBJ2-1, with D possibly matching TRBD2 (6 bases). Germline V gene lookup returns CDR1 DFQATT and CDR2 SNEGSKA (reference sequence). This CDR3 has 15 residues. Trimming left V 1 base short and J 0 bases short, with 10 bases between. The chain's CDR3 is CSARVVGGSYNEQFF. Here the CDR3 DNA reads TGCAGTGCTAGAGTAGTGGGGGGCTCCTACAATGAGCAGTTCTTC.

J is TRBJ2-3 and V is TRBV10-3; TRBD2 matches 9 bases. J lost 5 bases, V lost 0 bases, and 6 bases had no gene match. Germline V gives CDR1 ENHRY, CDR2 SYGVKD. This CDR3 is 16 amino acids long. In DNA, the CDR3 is TGTGCCATCAGTGAGTCCGCGGGAGGGCCCGAAGATACGCAGTATTTT. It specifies CAISESAGGPEDTQYF.

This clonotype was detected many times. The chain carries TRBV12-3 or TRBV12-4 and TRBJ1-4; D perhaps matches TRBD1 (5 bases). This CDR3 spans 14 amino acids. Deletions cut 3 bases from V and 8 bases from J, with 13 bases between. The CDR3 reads CASSLRGLEEKLFF. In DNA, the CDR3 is TGTGCCAGCAGTTTGAGGGGTTTAGAAGAAAAACTGTTTTTT.

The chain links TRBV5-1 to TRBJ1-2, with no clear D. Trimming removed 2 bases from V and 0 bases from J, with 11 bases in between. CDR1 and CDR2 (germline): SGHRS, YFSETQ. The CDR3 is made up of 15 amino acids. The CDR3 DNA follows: TGCGCCAGCAGCTTAAACGACATTGCTAACTATGGCTACACCTTC. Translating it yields CASSLNDIANYGYTF.

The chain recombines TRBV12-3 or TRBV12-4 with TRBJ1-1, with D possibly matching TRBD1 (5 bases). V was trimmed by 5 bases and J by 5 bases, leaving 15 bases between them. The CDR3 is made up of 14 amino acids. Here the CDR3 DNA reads TGTGCCAGCAGTCCGCGGGACGGGGGGACTGAAGCTTTCTTT. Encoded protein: CASSPRDGGTEAFF.

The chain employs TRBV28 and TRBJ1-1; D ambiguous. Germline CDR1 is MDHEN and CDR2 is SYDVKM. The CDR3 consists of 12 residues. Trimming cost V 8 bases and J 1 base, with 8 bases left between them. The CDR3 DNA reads TGTGCCAGCCAAGTCCCGAACACTGAAGCTTTCTTT. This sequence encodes CASQVPNTEAFF.

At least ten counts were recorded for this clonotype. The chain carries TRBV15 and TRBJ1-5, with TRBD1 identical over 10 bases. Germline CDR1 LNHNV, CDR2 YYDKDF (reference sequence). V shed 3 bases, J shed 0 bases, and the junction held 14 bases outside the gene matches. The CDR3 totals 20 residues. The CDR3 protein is CATSREEPGQGLHSNQPQHF. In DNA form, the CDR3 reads TGTGCCACCAGCAGGGAGGAGCCGGGACAGGGGTTACATAGCAATCAGCCCCAGCATTTT.